This T cell receptor beta chain was sequenced during a study of blood T cells in healthy people across ages. For every donor, a draw yielded approximately 9.8 milliliters of peripheral blood. The CDR3 extends over 16 amino acids. The germline V gene encodes CDR1 SGHTA and CDR2 FQGNSA. V was cut by 6 bases and J by 4 bases, with 21 bases left in between. This clonotype was recorded at least ten times. A second about 6 to 12 cycle PCR used barcoded and J-beta primers. TCRdb reanalysed the 5' RACE reads using MiXCR and keeps one entry per CDR3 protein. The table lists about 700,000 distinct CDR3 sequences, approximately 31% of them singletons, with approximately 15% in the top ten.

The chain is built from TRBV7-2 and TRBJ2-5, with D possibly matching TRBD2 (5 bases). This TCR was recovered from a woman over 75 in good health. The specimen sequenced was blood. CDR3 sequence: CASRLVAGVSGETQYF. CDR3 DNA: TGTGCCAGCAGACTCGTTGCGGGCGTATCGGGAGAGACCCAGTACTTC.